Given below is one T cell receptor beta chain in context. Its antigen is unknown. The sample comes from a study of cytomegalovirus exposure and HLA in healthy donors. Findings and caveats of the study: Reports indicated that the classifier achieved high specificity and sensitivity in diagnosing cytomegalovirus status. Overall, about 160 TCR beta chains were annotated as cytomegalovirus-associated. Earlier results showed most TCR beta V segments being productive about 87% or about 30% of the time. In vitro confirmation showed three CMV-associated chains to be CMV antigen specific.

The CDR3 extends over 14 amino acids. V was pared by 0 bases and J by 2 bases, with 1 base of the junction left unmatched. Germline loops: CDR1 GTSNPN, CDR2 SVGIG (reference sequence). Primers included in the PCR were 60 Vbeta and 13 Jbeta primers. Some clones are missing from TCRdb's copy, which holds only in-frame ones; the method was immunoSEQ multiplex PCR. The data show approximately 84,000 clones, 70% to 80% seen once. The sample comprised PBMCs. This TCR derives from a man aged 40-50 years in good health and CMV-seropositive. The rearrangement joins TRBV30 to TRBJ1-5; 7 nucleotides line up with TRBD1. DNA for the CDR3: TGTGCCTGGAGTGTAGACAGGGGCAATCAGCCCCAGCATTTT. Residues: CAWSVDRGNQPQHF. The full variable domain, completed using reference TRBV30 and TRBJ1-5, is SQTIHQWPATLVQPVGSPLSLECTVEGTSNPNLYWYRQAAGRGLQLLFYSVGIGQISSEVPQNLSASRPQDRQFILSSKKLLLSDSGFYLCAWSVDRGNQPQHFGDGTRLSIL.